This record looks at one T cell receptor beta chain sequence and its context. Its antigen is not identified. One end of the junction is discordant with germline, which a read error may explain. TCRdb re-called the reads through MiXCR, storing one row per CDR3 protein. The repertoire holds approximately 550,000 distinct CDR3 sequences, with about 15% as singletons. This sample was taken from a study of T cell repertoires in cytomegalovirus infection. Study overall: Public TCR beta signatures provided an indication of both CMV infection and a matching HLA type. Findings of the study overall: Predominance within the ex vivo response was attributable to HLA-C-restricted CMV-specific TCR beta clonotypes.

Germline CDR1 is MDHEN and CDR2 is SYDVKM. The CDR3 is 12 amino acids. Sequences were obtained from CD8+ T cells from PBMCs. The sequence came from a human donor in good health (CMV status not recorded). Some clones in this sample may be carry-over from other donors' samples. This chain links TRBV28 with TRBJ2-5, with D perhaps TRBD1 or TRBD2 (5 bases each). The CDR3 spells CASSPNGAASNF. Written as DNA, the CDR3 is TGTGCCAGCAGCCCAAACGGGGCAGCCTCTAACTTC.